The entry that follows covers one T cell receptor (beta chain) sequence. Germline V gene data show CDR1 as GTSNPN and CDR2 as SVGIG (reference sequence). V dropped 0 bases and J dropped 0 bases, with 12 bases sitting between them. The CDR3 has 16 amino acids. This sample stems from a study of cytomegalovirus exposure and HLA in healthy donors. Amplification used 60 Vbeta primers and 13 Jbeta primers. TCRdb's copy holds only in-frame clones and misses some; the assay was immunoSEQ multiplex PCR. The table shows tens of thousands of clones, with about 66% occurring only once. The chain couples TRBV30 to TRBJ1-3; TRBD1 might be the D (5 bases). Sequencing was done on a sample of PBMCs. The TCR was taken from a man in his thirties or forties in good health and CMV-seronegative. The CDR3 here is CAWSVRGTFSGNTIYF. CDR3 coding DNA: TGTGCCTGGAGTGTACGCGGGACCTTCTCTGGAAACACCATATATTTT.